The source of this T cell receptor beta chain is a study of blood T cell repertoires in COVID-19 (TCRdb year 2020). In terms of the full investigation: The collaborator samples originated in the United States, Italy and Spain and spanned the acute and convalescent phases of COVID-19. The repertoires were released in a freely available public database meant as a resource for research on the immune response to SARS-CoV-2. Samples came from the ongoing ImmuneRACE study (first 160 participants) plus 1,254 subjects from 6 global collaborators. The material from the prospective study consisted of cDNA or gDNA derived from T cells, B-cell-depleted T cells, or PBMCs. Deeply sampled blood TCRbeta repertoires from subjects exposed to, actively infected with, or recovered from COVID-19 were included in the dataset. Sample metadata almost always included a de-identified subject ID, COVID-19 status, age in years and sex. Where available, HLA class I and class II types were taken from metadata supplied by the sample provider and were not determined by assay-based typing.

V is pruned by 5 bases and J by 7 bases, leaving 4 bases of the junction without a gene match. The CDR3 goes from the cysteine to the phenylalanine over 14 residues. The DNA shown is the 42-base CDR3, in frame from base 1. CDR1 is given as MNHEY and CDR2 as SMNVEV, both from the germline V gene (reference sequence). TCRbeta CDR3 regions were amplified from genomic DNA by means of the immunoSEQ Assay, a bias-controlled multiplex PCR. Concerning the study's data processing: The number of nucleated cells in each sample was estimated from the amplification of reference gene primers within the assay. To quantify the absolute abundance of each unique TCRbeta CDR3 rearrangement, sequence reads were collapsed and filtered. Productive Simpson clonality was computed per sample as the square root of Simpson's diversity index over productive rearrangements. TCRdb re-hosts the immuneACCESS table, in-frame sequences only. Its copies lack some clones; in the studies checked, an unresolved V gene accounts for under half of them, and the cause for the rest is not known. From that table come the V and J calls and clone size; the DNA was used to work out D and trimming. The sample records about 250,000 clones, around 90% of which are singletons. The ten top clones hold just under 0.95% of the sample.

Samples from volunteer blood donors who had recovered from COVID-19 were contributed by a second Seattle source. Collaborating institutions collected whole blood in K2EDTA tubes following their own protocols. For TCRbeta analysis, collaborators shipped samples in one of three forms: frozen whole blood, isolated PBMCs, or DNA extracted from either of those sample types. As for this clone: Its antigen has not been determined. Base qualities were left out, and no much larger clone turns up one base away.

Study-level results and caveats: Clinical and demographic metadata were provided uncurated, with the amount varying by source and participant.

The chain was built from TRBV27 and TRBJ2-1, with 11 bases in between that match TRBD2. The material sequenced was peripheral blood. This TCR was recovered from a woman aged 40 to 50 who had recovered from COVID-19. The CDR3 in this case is CASSPGLAENEQFF. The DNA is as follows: TGTGCCAGCAGTCCGGGACTAGCGGAAAATGAGCAGTTCTTC.